The rows below give T cell receptor beta chains drawn from one sample of a study of CD8+ T cells in alopecia areata. Assay: immunoSEQ multiplex PCR; the TCRdb copy retains only in-frame clones and omits some. The sample lists over 150,000 clones, 50% to 60% occurring once. Sequencing used CD4+ T cells sorted from blood, obtained at week 4, from a patient treated with tofacitinib. The receptor source for this set is a human donor with alopecia areata. CDR3s include the opening cysteine and the closing phenylalanine or tryptophan. A D gene is named only where the DNA matches it firmly. Only some rows state a clone size, as once, few, many or a class for expanded clones.

TRBD2,TRBV7-2,TRBJ2-5,-,CASSLKRESGNQYF,TGTGCCAGCAGCCTAAAGCGGGAGTCGGGGAACCAGTACTTC
TRBD1,TRBV7-2,TRBJ2-3,-,CASSLTGQRTDTQYF,TGTGCCAGCAGCCTTACGGGACAGCGCACAGATACGCAGTATTTT
-,TRBV28,TRBJ2-5,once,CASSLGQKETQYF,TGTGCCAGCAGTTTAGGTCAGAAAGAGACCCAGTACTTC
-,TRBV11-1,TRBJ2-5,-,CASSKDVGWTQYF,TGTGCCAGCAGCAAGGACGTGGGGTGGACCCAGTACTTC
-,TRBV25-1,TRBJ1-5,-,CASSEGGDTNQPQHF,TGTGCCAGCAGTGAAGGCGGAGACACAAATCAGCCCCAGCATTTT
-,TRBV18,TRBJ1-2,-,CASSGGQLNYGYTF,TGTGCCAGCTCGGGGGGACAACTTAACTATGGCTACACCTTC
TRBD1,TRBV28,TRBJ2-7,few,CASSSTGAYEQYF,TGTGCCAGCAGTTCCACAGGGGCCTACGAGCAGTACTTC
-,TRBV19,TRBJ2-3,-,CASSIPQADTQYF,TGTGCCAGTAGTATCCCACAAGCAGATACGCAGTATTTT
TRBD1,TRBV29-1,TRBJ1-1,-,CSVETGQNTEAFF,TGCAGCGTTGAGACAGGGCAGAACACTGAAGCTTTCTTT
-,TRBV5-1,TRBJ2-7,-,CASSSPLGGMSYEQYF,TGCGCCAGCAGCTCCCCCCTTGGGGGCATGTCCTACGAGCAGTACTTC
-,TRBV28,TRBJ1-1,-,CASTSGHTEAFF,TGTGCCAGCACTAGCGGTCACACTGAAGCTTTCTTT
-,TRBV30,TRBJ1-2,-,CAWSQGDYGYTF,TGTGCCTGGAGCCAGGGAGACTATGGCTACACCTTC
-,TRBV5-4,TRBJ1-1,-,CASSSDSMNTEAFF,TGTGCCAGCAGCTCGGACAGCATGAACACTGAAGCTTTCTTT
-,TRBV29-1,TRBJ1-1,few,CSVVGRQNTEAFF,TGCAGCGTTGTGGGGCGACAGAACACTGAAGCTTTCTTT
-,TRBV2,TRBJ1-6,-,CASSSGVPPLHF,TGTGCCAGCAGTTCAGGGGTACCACCCCTCCACTTT
TRBD2,TRBV7-9,TRBJ2-3,few,CASSLDTLAGGPHTQYF,TGTGCCAGCAGCTTAGACACCTTAGCGGGGGGGCCGCATACGCAGTATTTT
-,TRBV7-9,TRBJ2-1,few,CASSLDRNYNEQFF,TGTGCCAGCAGCTTAGACAGGAATTACAATGAGCAGTTCTTC
-,TRBV6-5,TRBJ1-2,many,CASSFGRVGGYTF,TGTGCCAGCAGCTTCGGGAGGGTAGGTGGCTACACCTTC
-,TRBV7-2,TRBJ2-7,-,CASSTSWTNSEQYF,TGTGCCAGCAGCACTAGCTGGACTAATTCCGAGCAGTACTTC
-,TRBV30,TRBJ1-5,-,CAWSRPPGNQPQHF,TGTGCCTGGAGCCGACCCCCGGGCAATCAGCCCCAGCATTTT
-,TRBV7-9,TRBJ2-1,-,CASSLVYEQFF,TGTGCCAGCAGCTTAGTTTACGAGCAGTTCTTC
-,TRBV5-4,TRBJ1-1,-,CASSPRGSNTEAFF,TGTGCCAGCAGCCCCCGAGGGTCGAACACTGAAGCTTTCTTT
TRBD2,TRBV7-2,TRBJ2-1,few,CASSSSSGSYNEQFF,TGTGCCAGCAGCTCCTCTAGCGGCTCCTACAATGAGCAGTTCTTC
-,TRBV9,TRBJ1-2,-,CASSVGATANYGYTF,TGTGCCAGCAGCGTAGGGGCCACAGCTAACTATGGCTACACCTTC
-,TRBV19,TRBJ2-1,few,CASSIVAEGEQFF,TGTGCCAGTAGTATAGTCGCAGAAGGTGAGCAGTTCTTC
-,TRBV5-6,TRBJ1-2,-,CASFLRGGLNYGYTF,TGTGCCAGCTTCCTTCGAGGAGGGCTTAACTATGGCTACACCTTC
TRBD1,TRBV30,TRBJ1-2,-,CAWSVSDRVYGYTF,TGTGCCTGGAGTGTATCGGACAGGGTTTATGGCTACACCTTC
-,TRBV7-9,TRBJ2-3,few,CASSLAIGRDADTQYF,TGTGCCAGCAGCTTAGCAATCGGCCGGGACGCAGATACGCAGTATTTT
-,TRBV23-1,TRBJ2-7,-,CASSQSARTSYEQYF,TGCGCCAGCAGTCAATCGGCCAGGACCTCCTACGAGCAGTACTTC
-,TRBV5-6,TRBJ2-5,-,CASSFGLQETQYF,TGTGCCAGCAGCTTTGGGCTGCAGGAGACCCAGTACTTC
TRBD1,TRBV6-5,TRBJ1-5,-,CASSKTGLQPQHF,TGTGCCAGCAGCAAGACAGGGTTACAGCCCCAGCATTTT
TRBD1,TRBV30,TRBJ1-1,-,CAWERQGMNTEAFF,TGTGCCTGGGAGAGACAGGGGATGAACACTGAAGCTTTCTTT
TRBD1,TRBV29-1,TRBJ1-5,-,CSVAGQGEKYSNQPQHF,TGCAGCGTGGCCGGACAGGGAGAAAAGTATAGCAATCAGCCCCAGCATTTT
TRBD1,TRBV7-2,TRBJ1-2,-,CASSSQGTGGYGYTF,TGTGCCAGCAGCTCCCAAGGGACAGGGGGCTATGGCTACACCTTC
TRBD1,TRBV29-1,TRBJ2-7,-,CSVGRDRERVQYF,TGCAGCGTTGGTCGAGACAGGGAAAGAGTGCAGTACTTC
-,TRBV28,TRBJ2-7,-,CASSLRQGLAYDEQYF,TGTGCCAGCAGTTTAAGACAGGGTCTAGCGTACGACGAGCAGTACTTC
TRBD1,TRBV29-1,TRBJ1-2,few,CSGGQGANGYTF,TGCAGCGGAGGACAGGGGGCGAACGGCTACACCTTC
-,TRBV28,TRBJ1-1,-,CASSRGGTEAFF,TGTGCCAGCAGCCGTGGAGGCACTGAAGCTTTCTTT
-,TRBV5-6,TRBJ1-5,few,CASSFGGKVNQPQHF,TGTGCCAGCAGCTTTGGGGGTAAGGTCAATCAGCCCCAGCATTTT
-,TRBV5-1,TRBJ1-1,-,CASRSSMNTEAFF,TGCGCCAGCAGATCCAGCATGAACACTGAAGCTTTCTTT
TRBD1,TRBV2,TRBJ1-1,-,CASRPFVRGPGNTEAFF,TGTGCCAGCAGACCGTTCGTCAGGGGGCCGGGGAACACTGAAGCTTTCTTT
TRBD1,TRBV30,TRBJ2-2,-,CAWSVGATGGNTGELFF,TGTGCCTGGAGTGTAGGGGCCACAGGGGGTAACACCGGGGAGCTGTTTTTT
-,TRBV20-1,TRBJ2-1,-,CSAENNEQFF,TGCAGTGCTGAAAACAATGAGCAGTTCTTC
-,TRBV10-3,TRBJ2-3,few,CAIQQGKGTDTQYF,TGTGCCATCCAACAGGGCAAAGGCACAGATACGCAGTATTTT
TRBD1,TRBV29-1,TRBJ1-2,few,CSTTGTGGWDTF,TGCAGCACTACCGGGACAGGGGGCTGGGACACCTTC
-,TRBV7-9,TRBJ1-1,-,CASSHPPARSWREAFF,TGTGCCAGCAGCCACCCCCCCGCCAGAAGTTGGCGAGAAGCTTTCTTT
-,TRBV5-4,TRBJ2-3,few,CASSLAGVSSYTQYF,TGTGCCAGCAGCTTGGCCGGGGTTTCGAGTTATACGCAGTATTTT
-,TRBV28,TRBJ1-2,-,CASSLRYGYTF,TGTGCCAGCAGTTTACGCTATGGCTACACCTTC